Shown below are 27 T cell receptor beta chains from a single sample sequenced in a study of Graves' ophthalmopathy and Graves' hyperthyroidism. RNA transcripts provided the template for amplifying TCR beta CDR3 regions. An opening RT-PCR round employed HTBI primers and preceded a second-round multiplex PCR. From the multiplex PCR reads, TCRdb called clonotypes with MiXCR, one entry per CDR3 protein. The sample contains more than 1,000,000 distinct CDR3 sequences, about two fifths of which appear only once. Sequenced input: peripheral blood or thyroid tissue (not recorded which). The receptors stem from an adult man with Graves' hyperthyroidism.

The table lists this clonotype with many counts. The gene calls are TRBV11-2 and TRBJ2-5; 8 bases match TRBD1. The length of the CDR3 is 15 residues. With V trimmed by 4 bases and J by 0 bases, 4 bases remained unmatched. Germline-derived CDR1 and CDR2 are SGHAT and FQNNGV. The CDR3 DNA follows: TGTGCCAGCAGCTCAGGGGGCGGATACCAAGAGACCCAGTACTTC. It codes for CASSSGGGYQETQYF.

Worth noting for this clonotype: A read error may be the cause here, since a much bigger clone is one base away. This rearrangement joins TRBV7-2 to TRBJ1-5; 8 nucleotides match TRBD1. After removal of 10 bases from V and 5 bases from J, the junction contained 10 bases not matched to a gene. The CDR3 is 14 amino acids. Germline CDR1 SGHTA, CDR2 FQGNSA. The CDR3 sequence is CATSTGDHYQPQHF. As DNA, the CDR3 is TGTGCCACCTCGACAGGGGACCACTATCAGCCCCAGCATTTT.

The rearrangement uses TRBV28 and TRBJ2-7, with D possibly being TRBD1 (6 bases). Germline V gene data show CDR1 as MDHEN and CDR2 as SYDVKM. This CDR3 comprises 14 residues. V lost 8 bases, J lost 1 base, and 15 bases lay in between. CDR3 sequence (DNA): TGTGCCAGCTCATCAGGGGAAATTTCCTACGAGCAGTACTTC. Protein product: CASSSGEISYEQYF.

There are a few counts of this clonotype. The V call is TRBV12-3 or TRBV12-4, the J call TRBJ2-7; TRBD1 matches at 7 bases. This CDR3 has 17 residues. The junction had 13 bases not matched to a gene; V was cut back by 4 bases and J by 1 base. The CDR3 sequence is CASSSTLWDRLSYEQYF. Here the CDR3 DNA reads TGTGCCAGCAGTTCCACCCTTTGGGACAGACTTTCCTACGAGCAGTACTTC.

Remarks on this clonotype: At one of its ends the junction is not consistent with the germline gene, which may arise from a read error. This chain connects TRBV10-3 to TRBJ1-6, with D maybe TRBD1 (6 bases). The CDR3 has 14 amino acids. The germline V gene encodes CDR1 ENHRY and CDR2 SYGVKD. CDR3 in DNA: TGTGCCATCAGGGACAGTTCCTCTAATTCACCCCTCCACTTT. Encoded protein: CAIRDSSSNSPLHF.

This clonotype has at least ten counts. The V and J genes are TRBV7-8 and TRBJ2-7, with D unresolved. Germline CDR1 SGHVS, CDR2 FQNEAQ. The CDR3 covers 14 residues. V was cut by 2 bases and J by 7 bases, with 15 bases left in between. In nucleotides, the CDR3 is TGTGCCAGCAGCTTAAGACCTCCGGTAAGGGAGCAGTACTTC. This encodes CASSLRPPVREQYF.

A note on this clonotype: At one boundary the junction diverges from the germline segment, which might be a read error. The gene calls are TRBV10-3 and TRBJ1-4; TRBD1 matches 11 bases. The CDR3 is made up of 20 amino acids. Germline lookup yields CDR1 ENHRY and CDR2 SYGVKD. The CDR3 loop reads CASSYSFSGQGVATNEKLFF. The CDR3 coding sequence is TGTGCCAGCAGTTACTCGTTTTCGGGACAGGGGGTAGCCACTAATGAAAAACTGTTTTTT.

A word on this clonotype: Without the conserved terminal phenylalanine or tryptophan, this CDR3 likely stems from a read error. The limits of the CDR3 on the DNA are not certain, so only TCRdb's listed CDR3 is given. The CDR3: CASSLGTFS. The rearrangement joins TRBV11-2 to TRBJ1-1. Per germline, CDR1 SGHAT and CDR2 FQNNGV. Termini included, the CDR3 measures 9 amino acids.

Turning to this clonotype: This may be a read error: a much more frequent sequence differs by one nucleotide. V usage is TRBV2 and J usage is TRBJ1-5, with TRBD1 identical over 9 bases. CDR3 length: 16 amino acids. Germline V gene lookup returns CDR1 SNHLY and CDR2 FYNNEI. The CDR3 DNA follows: TGTGCCAGCAGTGCCGATAGACAGGGGGGCAATCAGCCCCGGCATTTT. This gives the protein CASSADRQGGNQPRHF.

The V call is TRBV29-1, the J call TRBJ2-5, with a weak D call TRBD1 (5 bases). The CDR3 runs to 13 residues. Germline lookup yields CDR1 SQVTM and CDR2 ANQGSEA. V was cut by 7 bases and J by 5 bases, with 17 bases left in between. The CDR3 protein is CSGQGWARETQYF. The CDR3 DNA sequence: TGCAGCGGGCAGGGCTGGGCCCGTGAGACCCAGTACTTC.

This clonotype showed up many times. The chain couples TRBV7-4 to TRBJ1-1; tentatively, D is TRBD1 (5 bases). The V and J ends lost 5 bases and 4 bases respectively, with 17 bases between them. The CDR3 runs 15 residues. The germline V gene encodes CDR1 SGHVT and CDR2 SQSDAQ. The CDR3 coding sequence is TGTGCCAGCAGCCCCGAATATGGGACGGGCACTGAAGCTTTCTTT. This gives the protein CASSPEYGTGTEAFF.

This clonotype has a count of ten or more. CDR3 DNA: TGCAGCGTTGAAGAACTCCCCAGTCGGGGGGGGGGCACTGAAGCTTTCTTT. Translation: CSVEELPSRGGGTEAFF. The genes are TRBV29-1 and TRBJ1-1; D is possibly TRBD1 (5 bases). Germline values: CDR1 SQVTM, CDR2 ANQGSEA. The CDR3 contains 17 residues. V gave up 0 bases and J gave up 4 bases, with 21 bases separating them.

This clonotype was observed a handful of times. The CDR3: CATSRGGANTGELFF. The DNA for the CDR3 is TGTGCCACCAGCAGAGGCGGCGCGAACACCGGGGAGCTGTTTTTT. This sequence joins TRBV15 and TRBJ2-2; D unclear. CDR3 length equals 15 residues. Trimming took 1 base from V and 0 from J, leaving 6 bases between them. Germline V gives CDR1 LNHNV, CDR2 YYDKDF (reference sequence).

In its sample, this clonotype was seen a few times. In DNA, the CDR3 is TGTGCCACCGGACGCCGCCGGGACGAGCAGTACTTC. Translating gives CATGRRRDEQYF. The chain joins TRBV6-2 or TRBV6-3 to TRBJ2-7; no reliable D call. The V end lost 10 bases, the J end lost 5 bases, and 15 bases lay between the germline ends. The CDR3 totals 12 residues. The germline gives CDR1 MNHEY, CDR2 SVGEGT.

The chain recombines TRBV5-6 with TRBJ1-3; no clear D gene. This CDR3 spans 15 amino acids. Germline-derived CDR1 and CDR2 are SGHDT and YYEEEE. V shed 2 bases and J shed 4 bases, with 13 bases lying between them. DNA of the CDR3: TGTGCCAGCAGCTTCCCCGGACGGATCGGAAACACCATATATTTT. It is translated as CASSFPGRIGNTIYF.

CDR3 sequence: CSVVAGTGGEAPGYTF. CDR3 nucleotide sequence: TGCAGCGTTGTGGCCGGGACAGGGGGCGAGGCTCCTGGCTACACCTTC. The chain employs TRBV29-1 and TRBJ1-2, with 12 bases lining up with TRBD1. The CDR3 is 16 amino acids. The germline V gene has CDR1 SQVTM and CDR2 ANQGSEA. Trimming took 4 bases from V and 7 from J; bases not matched to a gene: 13. Supplemented by reference TRBV29-1 and TRBJ1-2, the full variable domain reads SAVISQKPSRDICQRGTSLTIQCQVDSQVTMMFWYRQQPGQSLTLIATANQGSEATYESGFVIDKFPISRPNLTFSTLTVSNMSPEDSSIYLCSVVAGTGGEAPGYTFGSGTRLTVV.

As concerns this clonotype: As the CDR3 is not closed by the conserved phenylalanine or tryptophan, this likely results from a read error. The limits of the CDR3 on the DNA are not certain, so only TCRdb's listed CDR3 is given. The rearrangement joins TRBV13 to TRBJ1-1; the table gives TRBD1 as D, unverified against the DNA. The CDR3 has 10 residues if both end residues are counted. From germline, CDR1 is PRHDT and CDR2 FYEKMQ (reference sequence). CDR3 sequence: CASSKRTVSS.

This chain joins TRBV29-1 and TRBJ1-5, with TRBD1 matching 8 bases. Germline assignment: CDR1 SQVTM and CDR2 ANQGSEA. The CDR3 has 13 residues. CDR3 in amino acids: CSEMAGGWQPQHF. The CDR3 DNA follows: TGCAGTGAAATGGCAGGGGGCTGGCAGCCCCAGCATTTT.

Turning to this clonotype: An end of the junction differs from the germline gene, which may be a read error. The chain recombines TRBV10-3 with TRBJ2-6; the D is unclear. This CDR3 is built from 15 residues. The germline V gene has CDR1 ENHRY and CDR2 SYGVKD. The CDR3 DNA reads as TGTGCCAGCAGTTACCAAAGGGCTGGGGCCAACGTCCTGACTTTC. Translated, it gives CASSYQRAGANVLTF.

This clonotype was detected ten times or more. The rearrangement joins TRBV5-1 to TRBJ1-3; no reliable D call. The CDR3 extends over 15 amino acids. V gave up 0 bases and J gave up 0 bases, with 7 bases separating them. CDR1 and CDR2 from the germline V gene are SGHRS and YFSETQ. DNA of the CDR3: TGCGCCAGCAGCTTGGACACGAGCTCTGGAAACACCATATATTTT. This sequence encodes CASSLDTSSGNTIYF. Filled out from reference TRBV5-1 and TRBJ1-3, the complete variable domain reads KAGVTQTPRYLIKTRGQQVTLSCSPISGHRSVSWYQQTPGQGLQFLFEYFSETQRNKGNFPGRFSGRQFSNSRSEMNVSTLELGDSALYLCASSLDTSSGNTIYFGEGSWLTVV.

V gene TRBV29-1 combines with J gene TRBJ1-2; tentatively, D is TRBD1 (5 bases). V shed 7 bases and J shed 6 bases, with 15 bases lying between them. CDR1 is SQVTM and CDR2 is ANQGSEA in the germline V gene. The CDR3 runs 12 residues. The CDR3 DNA reads as TGCAGCGCAGACAGCCGGGGCGATGGCTACACCTTC. This translates into CSADSRGDGYTF.

In its sample, this clonotype was seen many times. The gene calls are TRBV9 and TRBJ1-2, with D unclear. This CDR3 is built from 13 residues. The V end lost 6 bases, the J end lost 4 bases, and 13 bases lay between the germline ends. Germline loops: CDR1 SGDLS, CDR2 YYNGEE. CDR3 coding DNA: TGTGCCAGCAATCCGGCAGGATTCTATGGCTACACCTTC. This sequence encodes CASNPAGFYGYTF.

The rearrangement joins TRBV12-3 or TRBV12-4 to TRBJ2-6; 10 positions agree with TRBD1. The CDR3 is 17 amino acids. V lost 4 bases, J lost 2 bases, and 5 bases stayed unmatched. The CDR3 nucleotides read TGTGCCAGCAGTTACCGGGACAGGGGCCCTGGGGCCAACGTCCTGACTTTC. This encodes CASSYRDRGPGANVLTF.

The chain employs TRBV7-3 and TRBJ2-7; the match to TRBD1 covers 9 bases. The ends lost 5 bases at V and 4 bases at J; junction bases unmatched: 9. CDR3 length: 15 amino acids. Germline CDR1 is SGHTA and CDR2 is FQGTGA. The CDR3 DNA reads as TGTGCCAGCAGCATAGACGGGACAGGGAATTACGAGCAGTACTTC. Translating it yields CASSIDGTGNYEQYF.

V gene TRBV15 combines with J gene TRBJ2-3, with D uncertain. V was pared by 3 bases and J by 2 bases, with 12 bases between. Germline assignment: CDR1 LNHNV and CDR2 YYDKDF (reference sequence). The CDR3 has 15 amino acids. The CDR3 here is CATSSSSASTDTQYF. The CDR3 nucleotides are TGTGCCACCAGCAGTTCCTCGGCTTCCACAGATACGCAGTATTTT. The whole variable domain, filled in from reference TRBV15 and TRBJ2-3, reads DAMVIQNPRYQVTQFGKPVTLSCSQTLNHNVMYWYQQKSSQAPKLLFHYYDKDFNNEADTPDNFQSRRPNTSFCFLDIRSPGLGDTAMYLCATSSSSASTDTQYFGPGTRLTVL.

V usage is TRBV20-1 and J usage is TRBJ2-7; D may be TRBD2 (6 bases). From germline, CDR1 is DFQATT and CDR2 SNEGSKA (reference sequence). Between the trimmed V and J ends, which lost 3 bases and 7 bases, there was a span of 22 bases. The length of the CDR3 is 15 residues. Here the CDR3 reads CSARGTGDSIIEQYF. The CDR3, as DNA: TGCAGTGCTAGGGGAACGGGAGATTCGATTATAGAGCAGTACTTC.

This clonotype occurred a few times. The genes are TRBV7-3 and TRBJ2-5; tentative D call: TRBD1 (5 bases). With 2 bases removed from V and 5 bases from J, the gap between germline ends came to 18 bases. CDR1 is SGHTA, CDR2 FQGTGA, per germline. This CDR3 contains 16 residues. As DNA, the CDR3 is TGTGCCAGCAGCTTACCGGAGTATGGGGCGAGGGAGACCCAGTACTTC. This codes for CASSLPEYGARETQYF.